This TCR beta chain is drawn from a study of PD-1 blockade in classical Hodgkin lymphoma. CDR1 and CDR2 (germline): SGHTA, FQGNSA. This CDR3 is built from 16 residues. Trimming took 5 bases from V and 4 from J; bases not matched to a gene: 4. Assay: immunoSEQ multiplex PCR; the TCRdb copy retains only in-frame clones and omits some. The sample consists of over 80,000 clones, 78% of them appearing once. Time point indicated: cycle 4 day 1 (C4D1), after more than 5 weeks of nivolumab. Brentuximab vedotin exposure varied among the patients, all of whom had relapsed after autologous stem cell transplantation. This clone appeared a single time.

The sequencing here drew on peripheral blood mononuclear cells (PBMCs), taken before the fourth cycle of nivolumab. The V gene is TRBV7-2, the J gene TRBJ2-1; 14 bases agree with TRBD2. The receptor was isolated from a human donor with classical Hodgkin lymphoma. The CDR3 DNA reads as TGTGCCAGCAGCATCGGGACTAGCGGGAGATACAATGAGCAGTTCTTC. Translated: CASSIGTSGRYNEQFF.